This entry lists 28 T cell receptor beta chains sequenced from one sample in a study of blood T cell repertoires in COVID-19. The data were produced by immunoSEQ multiplex PCR, yet TCRdb's version contains in-frame clones alone and is incomplete. The repertoire includes hundreds of thousands of clones, roughly nine tenths of them detected once, and roughly 1.9% sits in the top ten. Material: peripheral blood. The source of these receptors is a woman younger than 45 with COVID-19, enrolled during active disease.

In the case of this clone: The sample contains more than one DNA sequence encoding this CDR3. The chain links TRBV5-4 to TRBJ1-2; D may be TRBD1 (6 bases). V gave up 4 bases and J gave up 2 bases, with 9 bases separating them. Germline V CDR1 and CDR2: SGHNT, YYREEE (reference sequence). The CDR3 runs to 13 residues. CDR3 coding DNA: TGTGCCAGCAGCCCCGACAGGAACTATGGCTACACCTTC. It encodes CASSPDRNYGYTF.

This sequence joins TRBV2 and TRBJ1-6, with a tentative D call TRBD1 (5 bases). V gave up 7 bases and J gave up 1 base, with 14 bases separating them. The CDR3 totals 16 residues. Germline V gene data show CDR1 as SNHLY and CDR2 as FYNNEI. The CDR3 DNA follows: TGTGCCAGCAAGCGGGGGTGGAGATCCTATAATTCACCCCTCCACTTT. This codes for CASKRGWRSYNSPLHF. Using reference TRBV2 and TRBJ1-6 for the parts outside the CDR3, the full variable domain is EPEVTQTPSHQVTQMGQEVILRCVPISNHLYFYWYRQILGQKVEFLVSFYNNEISEKSEIFDDQFSVERPDGSNFTLKIRSTKLEDSAMYFCASKRGWRSYNSPLHFGNGTRLTVT.

The gene calls are TRBV11-2 and TRBJ2-2, with 10 bases fitting TRBD2. The CDR3 runs to 15 residues. Germline V CDR1 and CDR2: SGHAT, FQNNGV. With V trimmed by 5 bases and J by 7 bases, 7 bases remained unmatched. For the CDR3, the DNA is TGTGCCAGCAGCGGGTTAGCGGGGGGCCTCGGGGAGCTGTTTTTT. This sequence encodes CASSGLAGGLGELFF.

This rearrangement joins TRBV12-3 or TRBV12-4 to TRBJ1-3; D unclear. The V end was cut by 7 bases, the J end by 4 bases, with 11 bases between. The CDR3 covers 13 residues. CDR3 coding DNA: TGTGCCAGCACCCGCCCGGGGGGAAACACCATATATTTT. Its protein is CASTRPGGNTIYF.

This rearrangement joins TRBV9 to TRBJ2-1; TRBD1 agrees at 10 bases. The CDR3 has 15 amino acids. The germline V gene encodes CDR1 SGDLS and CDR2 YYNGEE. The V segment lost 3 bases and the J segment 9 bases; nucleotides outside the gene matches: 9. The CDR3 nucleotides are TGTGCCAGCAGCGCAGGCTCCGGGACAGGGGTTGAGCAGTTCTTC. As protein: CASSAGSGTGVEQFF.

The chain uses TRBV6-5 and TRBJ1-2, with 9 bases that match TRBD1. The CDR3 sequence is 15 residues long. V dropped 7 bases and J dropped 4; count of bases not matched to a gene: 10. Germline lookup yields CDR1 MNHEY and CDR2 SVGAGI. The CDR3 region is CASTKGQGGGYGYTF. For the CDR3, the DNA is TGTGCCAGCACCAAGGGACAGGGAGGGGGCTATGGCTACACCTTC.

The CDR3 sequence is CASSPQREKLFF. The CDR3, as DNA: TGTGCCAGCAGCCCCCAGCGGGAAAAACTGTTTTTT. The chain employs TRBV7-9 and TRBJ1-4; D gene ambiguous. The CDR3 consists of 12 residues. The germline gives CDR1 SEHNR, CDR2 FQNEAQ (reference sequence). V lost 5 bases, J lost 8 bases, and 9 bases lay in between.

This clone was found once. The chain recombines TRBV15 with TRBJ2-7; 10 bases fit TRBD1. Trimming removed 5 bases from V and 4 bases from J; junction bases left unmatched: 11. CDR3 size: 16 residues. Germline V CDR1 and CDR2: LNHNV, YYDKDF (reference sequence). CDR3 coding DNA: TGTGCCACCAGCTCTCTACCTGGGACAGGGGATTACGAGCAGTACTTC. Translated, it gives CATSSLPGTGDYEQYF.

The genes are TRBV12-3 or TRBV12-4 and TRBJ2-3; 9 nucleotides align to TRBD2. CDR3 size: 11 residues. V was pared by 5 bases and J by 12 bases, with 3 bases of the junction left unmatched. This chain's CDR3 is CASSSGGPQYF. The CDR3 DNA follows: TGTGCCAGCAGTAGCGGGGGGCCTCAGTATTTT.

CDR3 region: CASSFEAGASTDTQYF. Here the CDR3 DNA reads TGTGCCAGCAGCTTCGAAGCGGGGGCTAGCACAGATACGCAGTATTTT. The gene calls are TRBV11-2 and TRBJ2-3; TRBD2 matches at 8 bases. The CDR3 covers 16 residues. Germline lookup yields CDR1 SGHAT and CDR2 FQNNGV. The J segment lost 0 bases and the V segment lost 3 bases, leaving 5 bases of the junction unmatched.

In its sample, this clone was seen once. This chain joins TRBV5-1 and TRBJ1-2; a possible D gene is TRBD1 (6 bases). Germline assignment: CDR1 SGHRS and CDR2 YFSETQ. The CDR3 contains 15 residues. The V end lost 2 bases, the J end lost 2 bases, and 13 bases lay between the germline ends. The CDR3 DNA reads TGCGCCAGCAGCTTAACCGAAACAGGGAACTATGGCTACACCTTC. Translated: CASSLTETGNYGYTF.

The rearrangement links TRBV7-9 to TRBJ2-2, with TRBD2 as a possible D gene (6 bases). V lost 0 bases to trimming and J lost 4 bases, with 9 bases between them. In germline, CDR1 is SEHNR, CDR2 FQNEAQ (reference sequence). The CDR3 contains 15 residues. The CDR3 is CASSLAGLPTGELFF. The DNA for the CDR3 is TGTGCCAGCAGCTTAGCGGGACTCCCCACCGGGGAGCTGTTTTTT.

V usage is TRBV6-5 and J usage is TRBJ1-5; no reliable D call. The CDR3 spans 15 residues. V was clipped by 4 bases and J by 2 bases, with 12 bases between them. Germline V gene sequence: CDR1 MNHEY, CDR2 SVGAGI. CDR3 bases: TGTGCCAGCAGTTCCACGGGTAGTGGCAATCAGCCCCAGCATTTT. Translation gives CASSSTGSGNQPQHF.

This chain links TRBV15 with TRBJ1-6; no clear D gene. Germline V gene sequence: CDR1 LNHNV, CDR2 YYDKDF (reference sequence). The ends were cut back, 3 bases at V and 0 bases at J, with 3 bases in the middle. The CDR3 totals 14 residues. The CDR3 DNA sequence: TGTGCCACCAGCAGGAGCTCCTATAATTCACCCCTCCACTTT. Its translation: CATSRSSYNSPLHF.

The rearrangement joins TRBV4-1 to TRBJ1-2, with 7 bases lining up with TRBD1. The V segment lost 0 bases and the J segment 4 bases; nucleotides outside the gene matches: 8. This CDR3 contains 16 residues. Germline values: CDR1 MGHRA, CDR2 YSYEKL. The CDR3 sequence: CASSQDLGTDAYGYTF. The CDR3 DNA reads as TGCGCCAGCAGCCAAGATCTCGGGACAGATGCCTATGGCTACACCTTC.

The chain uses TRBV11-3 and TRBJ2-3; 8 positions agree with TRBD2. CDR1 and CDR2 (germline): SGHNT, YENEEA. The CDR3 has 19 amino acids. Unmatched junction bases numbered 16, after V lost 3 bases and J lost 2 bases. CDR3 nucleotide sequence: TGTGCCAGCAGCTTTGGCCCGGGACTAGGGGATCCACACACAGATACGCAGTATTTT. Translation: CASSFGPGLGDPHTDTQYF.

The genes are TRBV7-9 and TRBJ1-2, with 12 bases lining up with TRBD1. Germline trimming cut 4 bases from V and 0 bases from J; bases unmatched to any gene: 9. The germline CDR1 and CDR2 sequences are SEHNR and FQNEAQ (reference sequence). The CDR3 spans 18 residues. The chain's CDR3 is CASSSPGQGAYPNYGYTF. The CDR3 DNA is TGTGCCAGCAGCTCCCCGGGACAGGGGGCCTACCCTAACTATGGCTACACCTTC.

Only one count was recorded for this clone. The chain carries TRBV9 and TRBJ2-7, with a possible D match to TRBD1 (7 bases). Looked up from germline, CDR1 is SGDLS and CDR2 is YYNGEE. This CDR3 has 14 amino acids. V lost 4 bases and J 6 bases, leaving 17 bases between the germline ends. The CDR3 coding sequence is TGTGCCAGCAGCCCGGGGGACAGTCGGGGCGAGCAGTACTTC. Residues: CASSPGDSRGEQYF.

This chain links TRBV6-2 or TRBV6-3 with TRBJ1-6; D is ambiguous. This CDR3 has 12 residues. Germline lookup yields CDR1 MNHEY and CDR2 SVGEGT. Trimming took off 4 bases at V and 7 bases at J, with 5 bases between the two ends. The CDR3 here is CASSFVNSPLHF. CDR3 nucleotides: TGTGCCAGCAGTTTCGTCAATTCACCCCTCCACTTT.

The chain carries TRBV5-6 and TRBJ1-6, with unresolved D. V shed 8 bases and J shed 8 bases, with 17 bases lying between them. The CDR3 loop spans 14 amino acids. Germline V gives CDR1 SGHDT, CDR2 YYEEEE. CDR3 coding DNA: TGTGCCAGTGCAGTGGTGGGCTGGGATTCACCCCTCCACTTT. Protein product: CASAVVGWDSPLHF.

The chain combines TRBV23-1 with TRBJ2-7, with D perhaps matching TRBD2 (6 bases). TRBV23-1 is marked as an open reading frame, function uncertain. Trimming cost V 10 bases and J 4 bases, with 20 bases left between them. The CDR3 contains 14 residues. Here the CDR3 DNA reads TGCGCCAAATCTCGGGGGATCCAGCGGTACGAGCAGTACTTC. Translating it yields CAKSRGIQRYEQYF.

The CDR3 loop is CASRPGLLNTEAFF. In DNA, the CDR3 is TGTGCCAGCAGACCAGGGCTGTTGAACACTGAAGCTTTCTTT. The chain uses TRBV11-2 and TRBJ1-1; D might be TRBD1 (5 bases). This CDR3 region has 14 residues. V shed 6 bases and J shed 0 bases, with 11 bases lying between them. In germline, CDR1 is SGHAT, CDR2 FQNNGV.

The count of this clone is one. The rearrangement uses TRBV2 and TRBJ2-5; 7 bases agree with TRBD2. This CDR3 is 16 amino acids long. The germline V gene has CDR1 SNHLY and CDR2 FYNNEI. V trimming: 5 bases; J trimming: 1 base; junction bases outside the gene matches: 10. CDR3 in amino acids: CASSPPGLAAQETQYF. As DNA, the CDR3 is TGTGCCAGCAGTCCCCCAGGGCTAGCGGCCCAAGAGACCCAGTACTTC.

In this sample, this clone turned up a few times. This could be a read error, since a much larger clone is one nucleotide away. This CDR3 is also generated by other DNA sequences in the sample. The chain has TRBV4-3 and TRBJ2-5; 8 bases line up with TRBD2. V dropped 0 bases and J dropped 1; count of bases not matched to a gene: 1. CDR3 size: 15 residues. Germline assignment: CDR1 LGHNA and CDR2 YSLEER. For the CDR3, the DNA is TGCGCCAGCAGCCAAGATCGGGGGGGCCAAGAGACCCAGTACTTC. Translating gives CASSQDRGGQETQYF.

The V and J genes are TRBV7-9 and TRBJ1-1, with a weak D call TRBD1 (5 bases). The CDR3 runs to 16 residues. The V end lost 5 bases, the J end lost 0 bases, and 16 bases lay between the germline ends. From germline, CDR1 is SEHNR and CDR2 FQNEAQ (reference sequence). CDR3 sequence (DNA): TGTGCCAGCAGCCCCCGGGGGACCCCAATGAACACTGAAGCTTTCTTT. Protein sequence: CASSPRGTPMNTEAFF.

This chain connects TRBV7-9 to TRBJ1-1, with D hard to call. Trimming left V 1 base short and J 11 bases short, with 14 bases between. Germline V gene lookup returns CDR1 SEHNR and CDR2 FQNEAQ (reference sequence). There are 13 residues in the CDR3. As DNA, the CDR3 is TGTGCCAGCAGCTTAGTACGGGATGGGTCGGCTTTCTTT. It translates to CASSLVRDGSAFF. Full variable domain (outside the CDR3, taken from reference TRBV7-9 and TRBJ1-1): DTGVSQNPRHKITKRGQNVTFRCDPISEHNRLYWYRQTLGQGPEFLTYFQNEAQLEKSRLLSDRFSAERPKGSFSTLEIQRTEQGDSAMYLCASSLVRDGSAFFGQGTRLTVV.

The genes are TRBV6-1 and TRBJ1-5; D gene ambiguous. Germline V CDR1 and CDR2: MNHNS, SASEGT. V was trimmed by 2 bases and J by 5 bases, leaving 4 bases between them. This CDR3 contains 12 residues. This CDR3 reads CASSEPDQPQHF. CDR3 coding DNA: TGTGCCAGCAGTGAACCAGATCAGCCCCAGCATTTT.

This sequence joins TRBV24-1 and TRBJ2-2, with 8 positions matching TRBD1. Germline V gene data show CDR1 as KGHDR and CDR2 as SFDVKD. The CDR3 is made up of 16 amino acids. After removal of 4 bases from V and 5 bases from J, the junction contained 8 bases not matched to a gene. The CDR3 DNA reads TGTGCCACCAGTGACCGGACAGGGCCAGGGACCGGGGAGCTGTTTTTT. This codes for CATSDRTGPGTGELFF.